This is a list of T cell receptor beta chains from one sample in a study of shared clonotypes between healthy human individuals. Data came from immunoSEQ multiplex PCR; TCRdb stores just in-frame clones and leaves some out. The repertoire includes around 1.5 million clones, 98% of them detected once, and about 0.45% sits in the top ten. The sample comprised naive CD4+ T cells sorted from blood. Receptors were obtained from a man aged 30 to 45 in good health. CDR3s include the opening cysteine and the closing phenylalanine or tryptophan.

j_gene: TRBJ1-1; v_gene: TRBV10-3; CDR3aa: CAITKNYENTEAFF
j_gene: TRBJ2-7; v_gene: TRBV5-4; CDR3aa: CASSSEGRRGRPEQYF
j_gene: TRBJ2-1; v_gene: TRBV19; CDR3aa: CASSIWASDEQFF
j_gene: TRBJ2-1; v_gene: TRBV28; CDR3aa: CASSLGGTSEYNEQFF
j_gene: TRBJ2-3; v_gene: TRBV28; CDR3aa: CASSSGTSGGTDTQYF
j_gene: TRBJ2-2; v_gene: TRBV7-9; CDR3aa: CASSSYFLQGVGELFF
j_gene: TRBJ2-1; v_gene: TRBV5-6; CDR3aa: CASSFNSFFRRFF
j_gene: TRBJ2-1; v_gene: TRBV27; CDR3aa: CASSLFRRLNEQFF
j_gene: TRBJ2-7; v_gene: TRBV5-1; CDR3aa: CASSLDPLGRTGSYEQYF
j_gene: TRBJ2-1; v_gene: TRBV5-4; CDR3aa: CASSFSGIHNEQFF
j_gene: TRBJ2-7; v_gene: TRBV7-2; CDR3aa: CASSLWQGQSSYEQYF
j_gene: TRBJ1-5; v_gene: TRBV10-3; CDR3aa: CAISERDRGGQPQHF
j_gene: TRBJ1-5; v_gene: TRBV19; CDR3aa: CASSSLDRGPQPQHF
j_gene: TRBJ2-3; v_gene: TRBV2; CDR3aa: CASRAVRASTDTQYF
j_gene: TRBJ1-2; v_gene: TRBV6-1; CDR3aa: CASSARDRGYGYTF
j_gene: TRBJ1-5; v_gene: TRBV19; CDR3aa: CASSLRDQPQHF
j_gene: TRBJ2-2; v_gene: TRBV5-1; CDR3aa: CASSLGDTNTGELFF
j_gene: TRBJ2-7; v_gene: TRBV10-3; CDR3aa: CAIRAALASYEQYF
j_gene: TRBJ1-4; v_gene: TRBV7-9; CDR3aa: CASSPSGATNEKLFF
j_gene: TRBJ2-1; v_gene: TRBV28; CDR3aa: CASSDSNEQFF
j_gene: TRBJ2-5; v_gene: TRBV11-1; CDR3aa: CASGRRGLAERETQYF
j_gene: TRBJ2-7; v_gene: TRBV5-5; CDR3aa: CASSKQTSGSGEQYF
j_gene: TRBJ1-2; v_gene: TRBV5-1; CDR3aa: CASSPGQVYGYTF
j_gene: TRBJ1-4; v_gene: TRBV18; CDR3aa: CASSLAGTGLGKLFF
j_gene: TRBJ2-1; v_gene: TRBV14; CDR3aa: CASSRPGVGANEQFF
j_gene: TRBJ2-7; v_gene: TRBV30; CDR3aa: CAWRDAIGREKGSYEQYF
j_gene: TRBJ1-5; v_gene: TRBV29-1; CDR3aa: CSVGGYSNQPQHF
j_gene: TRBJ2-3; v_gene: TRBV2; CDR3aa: CASKKLGTGGTDTQYF
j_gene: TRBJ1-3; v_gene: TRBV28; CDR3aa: CASSRRTAPGNTIYF
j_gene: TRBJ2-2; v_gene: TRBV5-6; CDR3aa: CASSRDRANTGELFF
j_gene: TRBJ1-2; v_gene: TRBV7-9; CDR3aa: CASSNRIAGTVLRSYTF
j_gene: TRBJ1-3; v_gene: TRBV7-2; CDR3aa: CASSLVSRSSGNTIYF
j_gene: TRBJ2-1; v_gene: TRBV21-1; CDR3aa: CASRTPPFSLAGEGNEQFF
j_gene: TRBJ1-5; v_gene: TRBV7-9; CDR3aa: CASSLADGVNQPQHF
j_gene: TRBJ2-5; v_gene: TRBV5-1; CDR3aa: CASRLGTSGEETQYF
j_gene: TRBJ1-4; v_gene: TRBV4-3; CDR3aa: CASSPRPAGVNEKLFF